These 12 T cell receptor beta chains came from one sample sequenced in a study of low-dose radiotherapy and immunotherapy resistance in tumors. Time point in this sample: after trial treatment. Treatment here: LDRT plus nivolumab, ipilimumab, low-dose cyclophosphamide and aspirin (RACIN trial). First-strand cDNA relied on TRAV- and TRBV-specific primers spanning alpha and beta chains. With a constant-region primer and a V-primer adapter, TCRs were subjected to 20 to 25 PCR cycles of amplification. TCRdb independently ran MiXCR on the reads; one entry per CDR3 protein. The sample consists of around 80,000 distinct CDR3 sequences, around 17% of them appearing once. The specimen comprised PBMCs, sampled after low-dose radiotherapy plus immunotherapy. Every receptor here comes from a male donor with prostate cancer.

There are many counts of this clonotype. The CDR3 protein is CATRGVNTGELFF. Here the CDR3 DNA reads TGTGCCACCAGGGGCGTGAACACCGGGGAGCTGTTTTTT. V and J are TRBV15 and TRBJ2-2; D is undetermined. CDR1 is LNHNV and CDR2 is YYDKDF in the germline V gene (reference sequence). The CDR3 covers 13 residues. V dropped 6 bases and J dropped 1 base, with 6 bases sitting between them.

This clonotype was observed many times. V is TRBV20-1 and J is TRBJ1-4, with 10 bases matching TRBD1. Germline CDR1 is DFQATT and CDR2 is SNEGSKA (reference sequence). The CDR3 is 14 amino acids. With V trimmed by 0 bases and J by 7 bases, 2 bases remained unmatched. CDR3 region: CSARDRDRGEKLFF. The CDR3 DNA is TGCAGTGCTAGAGACCGGGACAGGGGTGAAAAACTGTTTTTT.

In this sample, this clonotype turned up many times. The chain couples TRBV11-3 to TRBJ2-1; D is ambiguous. Per the germline V gene, CDR1 is SGHNT and CDR2 is YENEEA. Trimming shortened V by 0 bases and J by 4 bases, and 10 bases separated the two germline ends. This CDR3 region has 15 residues. CDR3 sequence: CASSLDGQSYNEQFF. The CDR3 DNA reads TGTGCCAGCAGCTTAGATGGGCAGTCGTACAATGAGCAGTTCTTC.

The rearrangement joins TRBV28 to TRBJ2-7; D gene ambiguous. The CDR3 is made up of 15 amino acids. Germline loops: CDR1 MDHEN, CDR2 SYDVKM. The ends were cut back, 2 bases at V and 2 bases at J, with 13 bases in the middle. DNA of the CDR3: TGTGCCAGCAGTTTAGTCCTGACACTTCCCTACGAGCAGTACTTC. Translation: CASSLVLTLPYEQYF.

The chain combines TRBV5-1 with TRBJ2-1; weak D call: TRBD2 (5 bases). Trimming left V 4 bases short and J 6 bases short, with 17 bases between. Germline-derived CDR1 and CDR2 are SGHRS and YFSETQ. The CDR3 sequence is 15 residues long. CDR3 amino acids: CASSPRASLGNEQFF. The CDR3 nucleotides read TGCGCCAGCAGCCCCCGGGCTAGCCTGGGCAATGAGCAGTTCTTC.

In this sample, this clonotype turned up many times. The rearrangement uses TRBV6-6 and TRBJ2-1; unclear D gene. The germline V gene has CDR1 MNHNY and CDR2 SVGAGI (reference sequence). V was pared by 7 bases and J by 4 bases, with 17 bases between. The CDR3 length is 15 residues. This CDR3 is CASTKGVSGYNEQFF. The CDR3 DNA sequence: TGTGCCAGCACTAAAGGAGTTTCTGGGTACAATGAGCAGTTCTTC.

This clonotype was found many times. Written as DNA, the CDR3 is TGTGCCACCAGTGATTCGACTAGCTCCTACGAGCAGTACTTC. Its protein product is CATSDSTSSYEQYF. The chain carries TRBV24-1 and TRBJ2-7; the D gene is possibly TRBD2 (6 bases). The germline CDR1 and CDR2 sequences are KGHDR and SFDVKD. V gave up 2 bases and J gave up 0 bases, with 7 bases separating them. The CDR3 has 14 amino acids.

The chain has TRBV18 and TRBJ1-5, with a possible D match to TRBD1 (6 bases). The CDR3 is 14 residues long. V lost 2 bases to trimming and J lost 6 bases, with 11 bases between them. Germline CDR1 KGHSH, CDR2 LQKENI. For the CDR3, the DNA is TGTGCCAGCTCACCAGACAGGCTGGGTCAGCCCCAGCATTTT. Its protein product is CASSPDRLGQPQHF.

The table lists this clonotype with many counts. The chain employs TRBV29-1 and TRBJ2-5; 7 positions match TRBD2. Germline-derived CDR1 and CDR2 are SQVTM and ANQGSEA. V shed 4 bases and J 1 base; nucleotides not matched to a gene: 6. There are 14 residues in the CDR3. The CDR3 coding sequence is TGCAGCGTTGTGGGATTAGCGGGCCAAGAGACCCAGTACTTC. Protein sequence: CSVVGLAGQETQYF. Full variable domain (remainder filled in from reference TRBV29-1 and TRBJ2-5): SAVISQKPSRDICQRGTSLTIQCQVDSQVTMMFWYRQQPGQSLTLIATANQGSEATYESGFVIDKFPISRPNLTFSTLTVSNMSPEDSSIYLCSVVGLAGQETQYFGPGTRLLVL.

This clonotype was observed at least ten times. The V and J genes are TRBV25-1 and TRBJ2-3, with 7 nucleotides matching TRBD2. J lost 2 bases, V lost 1 base, and 9 bases had no gene match. Germline values: CDR1 MGHDK, CDR2 SYGVNS. The length of the CDR3 is 17 residues. The CDR3 DNA reads as TGTGCCAGCAGTGAATCAAGCGGGGTAGCCTCCACAGATACGCAGTATTTT. Its translation: CASSESSGVASTDTQYF.

This clonotype was recorded many times. The chain links TRBV29-1 to TRBJ2-3; D not resolved. Germline V gives CDR1 SQVTM, CDR2 ANQGSEA. The CDR3 has 14 amino acids. V was cut by 2 bases and J by 1 base, with 10 bases left in between. CDR3 coding DNA: TGCAGCGTTGAAATAGGGCCCGGCACAGATACGCAGTATTTT. The encoded protein is CSVEIGPGTDTQYF.

Ten or more counts support this clonotype. The chain combines TRBV24-1 with TRBJ2-3; 14 bases align to TRBD2. Germline CDR1 KGHDR, CDR2 SFDVKD. The CDR3 totals 17 residues. V lost 3 bases to trimming and J lost 5 bases; unmatched junction nucleotides: 6. CDR3: CATSDPGLAGAGDTQYF. For the CDR3, the DNA is TGTGCCACCAGTGATCCGGGACTAGCGGGAGCTGGAGATACGCAGTATTTT.